The 29 T cell receptor beta chains below all came from one sample that was sequenced in a study of T cells in Graves' hyperthyroidism and ophthalmopathy. TCR beta CDR3 regions were amplified from RNA transcripts. HTBI primers were the set used in a first-round RT-PCR of the TCR CDR3. Each CDR3 protein is one row after TCRdb ran MiXCR on the multiplex PCR reads. The data show 460,000 or so distinct CDR3 sequences, approximately 15% seen once. Sequenced input: blood. The origin of the receptors is a young woman with Graves' hyperthyroidism.

The sample holds a few counts of this clonotype. The chain combines TRBV6-1 with TRBJ1-6; TRBD1 is a possible D gene (5 bases). Deletions cut 1 base from V and 14 bases from J, with 15 bases between. The germline V gene has CDR1 MNHNS and CDR2 SASEGT. CDR3 length: 14 amino acids. The CDR3 region is CASSEEGRADSLHF. The CDR3 region has the DNA TGTGCCAGCAGTGAAGAGGGCAGGGCGGATTCCCTCCACTTT.

The CDR3 sequence: CASSILGRTRGNEQFF. CDR3 coding DNA: TGTGCCAGTAGTATATTGGGGCGGACCCGCGGCAATGAGCAGTTCTTC. The chain links TRBV19 to TRBJ2-1; possibly TRBD1 for D (5 bases). The V gene's germline CDR1 is LNHDA and CDR2 SQIVND (reference sequence). The CDR3 sequence is 16 residues long. Trimming cost V 2 bases and J 6 bases, with 17 bases left between them.

This clonotype was picked up many times. This chain joins TRBV12-3 or TRBV12-4 and TRBJ1-1; tentatively, D is TRBD1 (6 bases). V dropped 7 bases and J dropped 4 bases, with 16 bases sitting between them. The CDR3 contains 14 residues. Here the CDR3 reads CASTRRGFSTEAFF. The CDR3, as DNA: TGTGCCAGCACCCGGAGGGGGTTTAGCACTGAAGCTTTCTTT.

Ten or more counts support this clonotype. The chain carries TRBV25-1 and TRBJ2-2; 12 bases line up with TRBD2. CDR1 and CDR2 (germline): MGHDK, SYGVNS. Trimming took 3 bases from V and 5 from J; bases not matched to a gene: 7. This CDR3 comprises 17 residues. CDR3 coding DNA: TGTGCCAGCAGTGATCGGACTAGCGGGACTGTAACCGGGGAGCTGTTTTTT. Its translation is CASSDRTSGTVTGELFF.

The sample holds many counts of this clonotype. The J gene is TRBJ2-7, the V gene TRBV12-3 or TRBV12-4; the match to TRBD2 covers 10 bases. The CDR3 has 14 residues. After removal of 5 bases from V and 0 bases from J, the junction contained 1 base not matched to a gene. The CDR3 nucleotides read TGTGCCAGCAGTGCTAGCGGGAGCTCCTACGAGCAGTACGTC. Translating gives CASSASGSSYEQYV.

The CDR3 reads CASSRGQGVGSDYGYTF. CDR3 sequence (DNA): TGTGCCAGCAGCCGCGGACAGGGGGTTGGTTCCGACTATGGCTACACCTTC. This chain uses TRBV7-9 with TRBJ1-2; 10 nucleotides align to TRBD1. Germline V lookup: CDR1 SEHNR, CDR2 FQNEAQ (reference sequence). The CDR3 spans 17 residues. Unmatched junction bases numbered 12, after V lost 5 bases and J lost 3 bases.

This clonotype has at least ten counts. CDR3 region: CASSLVEQFF. The CDR3 DNA follows: TGTGCCAGCAGCTTAGTTGAGCAGTTCTTC. The chain recombines TRBV7-8 with TRBJ2-1, with D unresolved. Trimming cost V 1 base and J 9 bases, with 1 base left between them. The CDR3 spans 10 residues. The germline CDR1 and CDR2 sequences are SGHVS and FQNEAQ.

Comments on this clonotype: A much larger clone lies one base from this, so it may be a read error. The chain couples TRBV20-1 to TRBJ2-3; D call uncertain. There are 14 residues in the CDR3. Trimming shortened V by 3 bases and J by 1 base, and 11 bases separated the two germline ends. The germline V gene has CDR1 DFQATT and CDR2 SNEGSKA (reference sequence). CDR3 protein: CSASPGLGTDTQYF. CDR3 nucleotides: TGCAGTGCTAGTCCGGGTCTCGGCACAGATACGCAGTATTTT.

This clonotype was seen at least ten times. This chain links TRBV3-1 with TRBJ2-7; 11 bases line up with TRBD2. Germline trimming cut 3 bases from V and 0 bases from J; bases unmatched to any gene: 1. Germline V gene sequence: CDR1 LGHDT, CDR2 YNNKEL (reference sequence). The CDR3 covers 15 residues. The CDR3 loop reads CASSQGLADSYEQYV. In DNA form, the CDR3 reads TGTGCCAGCAGCCAGGGACTAGCGGACTCCTACGAGCAGTACGTC.

The chain joins TRBV6-1 to TRBJ2-7; TRBD1 aligns across 9 bases. The CDR3 consists of 13 residues. Germline lookup yields CDR1 MNHNS and CDR2 SASEGT. CDR3 protein: CASNRGPTYEQCV. Written as DNA, the CDR3 is TGTGCCAGCAACAGGGGGCCGACCTACGAGCAGTGCGTC.

A few counts support this clonotype. The chain uses TRBV19 and TRBJ1-5, with 11 bases fitting TRBD1. The germline CDR1 and CDR2 sequences are LNHDA and SQIVND (reference sequence). The CDR3 extends over 17 amino acids. J gave up 1 base and V 7 bases, and 9 bases lay outside the gene matches. CDR3 residues: CASITGQGAVSNQPQHF. DNA for the CDR3: TGTGCCAGTATTACAGGACAGGGGGCGGTGAGCAATCAGCCCCAGCATTTT.

This clonotype was seen at least ten times. This chain uses TRBV3-1 with TRBJ1-2; TRBD1 matches at 8 bases. Per the germline V gene, CDR1 is LGHDT and CDR2 is YNNKEL (reference sequence). V dropped 1 base and J dropped 4; count of bases not matched to a gene: 5. The CDR3 totals 15 residues. This CDR3 reads CASSQGRQGIYGYTF. DNA for the CDR3: TGTGCCAGCAGCCAAGGAAGACAGGGGATCTATGGCTACACCTTC. Full variable domain (outside the CDR3, taken from reference TRBV3-1 and TRBJ1-2): DTAVSQTPKYLVTQMGNDKSIKCEQNLGHDTMYWYKQDSKKFLKIMFSYNNKELIINETVPNRFSPKSPDKAHLNLHINSLELGDSAVYFCASSQGRQGIYGYTFGSGTRLTVV.

The table lists this clonotype with many counts. V is TRBV20-1 and J is TRBJ2-3, with D perhaps being TRBD1 or TRBD2 (5 bases each). Trimming pared 3 bases from V and 1 base from J, leaving 11 bases between. The CDR3 consists of 14 residues. CDR1 is DFQATT and CDR2 is SNEGSKA in the germline V gene (reference sequence). The CDR3 sequence: CSASDGARTDTQYF. The CDR3 DNA follows: TGCAGTGCTAGTGACGGGGCGCGCACAGATACGCAGTATTTT.

There are many counts of this clonotype. V gene TRBV20-1 combines with J gene TRBJ2-2, with D uncertain. CDR3 length equals 14 residues. Trimming removed 0 bases at V and 3 bases at J, with 8 bases between. Germline-derived CDR1 and CDR2 are DFQATT and SNEGSKA (reference sequence). DNA of the CDR3: TGCAGTGCTAGAGATCAAGGCCACACCGGGGAGCTGTTTTTT. Protein sequence: CSARDQGHTGELFF.

This clonotype has ten or more counts. V is TRBV3-1 and J is TRBJ2-7; 7 bases fit TRBD2. The ends lost 9 bases at V and 2 bases at J; junction bases unmatched: 13. Germline V lookup: CDR1 LGHDT, CDR2 YNNKEL (reference sequence). The CDR3 is made up of 15 amino acids. CDR3 sequence (DNA): TGTGCCAGTGTGGCGGGGGACGGGCCCGCCTACGAGCAGTACTTC. Translating gives CASVAGDGPAYEQYF.

This clonotype was seen ten or more times. This chain connects TRBV27 to TRBJ1-4, with D uncertain. This CDR3 comprises 12 residues. Germline V gene lookup returns CDR1 MNHEY and CDR2 SMNVEV (reference sequence). Trimming left V 10 bases short and J 6 bases short, with 12 bases between. Here the CDR3 DNA reads TGTGCCACACGGAGCTTGGATGAAAAACTGTTTTTT. Its translation is CATRSLDEKLFF.

This clonotype showed up just a few times. CDR3 sequence (DNA): TGTGCCAGCAGGGCGAGGGACAACGGTTACGAGCAGTACGTC. Its translation is CASRARDNGYEQYV. V and J are TRBV28 and TRBJ2-7; possibly TRBD1 for D (6 bases). V was cut by 6 bases and J by 4 bases, with 16 bases left in between. Germline CDR1 and CDR2: MDHEN and SYDVKM. The CDR3 has 14 amino acids.

Ten or more counts support this clonotype. The gene calls are TRBV6-1 and TRBJ2-7, with D perhaps TRBD1 or TRBD2 (5 bases each). CDR1 and CDR2 from the germline V gene are MNHNS and SASEGT. Trimming left V 8 bases short and J 1 base short, with 18 bases between. CDR3 size: 15 residues. CDR3 sequence reads: CASWSGGLSSYEQYV. The CDR3 region has the DNA TGTGCCAGCTGGAGTGGGGGTCTTTCGTCCTACGAGCAGTACGTC.

There are many counts of this clonotype. The V and J genes are TRBV12-3 or TRBV12-4 and TRBJ2-6, with 13 bases identical to TRBD2. The CDR3 is made up of 17 amino acids. Trimming cost V 5 bases and J 3 bases; bases outside gene matches: 4. The CDR3 bases are TGTGCCAGCAGTCTCGGACTAGCGGGAGTTGGGGCCAACGTCCTGACTTTC. This encodes CASSLGLAGVGANVLTF.

This clonotype occurred many times. This chain joins TRBV6-1 and TRBJ2-1, with unresolved D. V dropped 11 bases and J dropped 2 bases, with 22 bases sitting between them. Germline CDR1 and CDR2: MNHNS and SASEGT. The CDR3 has 16 amino acids. In nucleotides, the CDR3 is TGTGCCGCAGGTGGACGGATCCACGTGGCCTACAATGAGCAGTTCTTC. Translating it yields CAAGGRIHVAYNEQFF.

The table lists this clonotype with many counts. The CDR3 region has the DNA TGTGCCATCAGTGAGGGGGTGGGGAAGGATACGCAGTATTTT. Amino acid sequence: CAISEGVGKDTQYF. The chain joins TRBV10-3 to TRBJ2-3; D unresolved. The V and J ends lost 2 bases and 6 bases respectively, with 12 bases between them. This CDR3 is built from 14 residues. Germline V gives CDR1 ENHRY, CDR2 SYGVKD.

The chain is built from TRBV29-1 and TRBJ2-1; 11 bases agree with TRBD2. Looked up from germline, CDR1 is SQVTM and CDR2 is ANQGSEA. V shed 7 bases, J shed 7 bases, and the junction held 9 bases outside the gene matches. This CDR3 region has 14 residues. CDR3 residues: CSAKLAGDYNEQFF. The CDR3 DNA follows: TGCAGCGCTAAACTAGCGGGAGATTATAATGAGCAGTTCTTC.

As to this clonotype: A read error may explain this, as a much larger clone is one base away. The V call is TRBV12-3 or TRBV12-4, the J call TRBJ2-2, with TRBD1 identical over 8 bases. The CDR3 consists of 14 residues. The V segment lost 6 bases and the J segment 1 base; nucleotides outside the gene matches: 1. CDR3 residues: CASSGQGNTGELFF. CDR3 DNA: TGTGCCAGCAGCGGACAGGGGAACACCGGGGAGCTGTTTTTT.

In the case of this clonotype: A read error is possible here, since a much larger clone lies one base away. Since the CDR3 does not end with the conserved phenylalanine or tryptophan, this likely comes from a read error. V and J are TRBV12-3 or TRBV12-4 and TRBJ2-2; D gene uncertain. There are 15 residues in the CDR3. Trimming left V 4 bases short and J 2 bases short, with 11 bases between. The CDR3 here is CASSSTTDNTGELFL. The DNA of the CDR3 is TGTGCCAGCAGTTCTACTACAGATAACACCGGGGAGCTGTTTCTT.

This rearrangement joins TRBV7-2 to TRBJ1-2; D not certain. Germline CDR1 is SGHTA and CDR2 is FQGNSA. Between the trimmed V and J ends, which lost 5 bases and 8 bases, there was a span of 24 bases. This CDR3 spans 16 amino acids. CDR3 bases: TGTGCCAGCAGCACCTCAGGTGGTTGGGCAGACCTCGGCTACACCTTC. It codes for CASSTSGGWADLGYTF.

Many counts were recorded for this clonotype. V and J are TRBV29-1 and TRBJ1-2; 7 bases line up with TRBD1. CDR3 length: 13 amino acids. V trimming: 7 bases; J trimming: 4 bases; junction bases outside the gene matches: 9. Germline CDR1 is SQVTM and CDR2 is ANQGSEA. CDR3 amino acids: CSATTGSFYGYTF. The CDR3 nucleotides read TGCAGCGCCACGACAGGGTCCTTCTATGGCTACACCTTC.

The table lists this clonotype with many counts. The chain uses TRBV5-5 and TRBJ1-4; D is uncertain. The germline CDR1 and CDR2 sequences are SGHKS and YYEKEE (reference sequence). The V end was cut by 4 bases, the J end by 6 bases, with 13 bases between. The CDR3 covers 14 residues. The CDR3 DNA reads TGTGCCAGCAGCCCGCGGGGATTTGATGAAAAACTGTTTTTT. It specifies CASSPRGFDEKLFF.

DNA for the CDR3: TGCAGTGCTAGAGGGTCAACTAGGGCAGATACGCAGTATTTT. Protein: CSARGSTRADTQYF. The chain uses TRBV20-1 and TRBJ2-3, with a weak D call TRBD2 (5 bases). This CDR3 region has 14 residues. The ends were cut back, 1 base at V and 4 bases at J, with 12 bases in the middle. The germline CDR1 and CDR2 sequences are DFQATT and SNEGSKA (reference sequence).

This clonotype was counted many times. The J gene is TRBJ2-5, the V gene TRBV24-1; 11 bases agree with TRBD1. Germline CDR1 KGHDR, CDR2 SFDVKD. With V trimmed by 9 bases and J by 5 bases, 13 bases remained unmatched. This CDR3 is 16 amino acids long. This chain's CDR3 is CATLLGQGAFLETQYF. CDR3 coding DNA: TGTGCCACCCTCCTCGGACAGGGGGCATTTTTGGAGACCCAGTACTTC.